This T cell receptor beta chain was profiled in a study of T cell responses to AZD1222 COVID-19 vaccine. Study-wide findings and caveats: Across the whole spike, CD4 TCRs peaked at regions 160-218 and 743-854. Donors, mostly white British, included more females; clonal diversity was possibly underestimated. Increases in Spike-specific TCR breadth and depth were seen after two AZD1222 doses. No day 14 peak samples; only post-peak repertoires were characterized.

This clone was detected many times. Its cognate antigen is unknown. The CDR3 is 14 amino acids. Germline V gives CDR1 MNHEY, CDR2 SVGAGI. Trimming took 8 bases from V and 4 from J, leaving 14 bases between them. Assay used: immunoSEQ multiplex PCR; TCRdb lists only in-frame clones, some missing. Of 65,000 to 80,000 clones listed, around four fifths are singletons. Sequencing was performed on peripheral blood, taken 28 days after the second AZD1222 dose. This chain connects TRBV6-5 to TRBJ1-4; D is unclear. This sequence originates from an adult who received the AZD1222 COVID-19 vaccine. CDR3 loop: CASGKRTLNEKLFF. Here the CDR3 DNA reads TGTGCCAGCGGTAAACGGACCCTTAATGAAAAACTGTTTTTT.